This TCR beta chain stems from a study of graft-versus-host responses after intestinal transplantation. At the level of the study: Tacrolimus plus steroids were given to all recipients for approximately 3 years, preceded by anti-thymocyte globulin induction. General study findings and limits: Some GvH clones appeared in ileal mucosa or blood before recipient bone marrow.

CDR3 size: 13 residues. V was clipped by 6 bases and J by 8 bases; unmatched bases: 9. Per the germline V gene, CDR1 is MNHEY and CDR2 is SMNVEV (reference sequence). The protocol was immunoSEQ multiplex PCR, while the TCRdb copy is restricted to in-frame clones and leaves out a portion. Of tens of thousands of clones listed, approximately 92% were seen once; the top ten hold around 7.1%. With respect to this clone: Its antigen is currently unknown.

Source: bone marrow, taken around 720 days after intestinal transplantation. This TCR was sampled from a human patient who received an intestinal transplant, so some T cells may come from the graft donor. The V and J genes are TRBV27 and TRBJ1-1, with TRBD1 matching 7 bases. CDR3 amino acids: CASSPTGPGEAFF. The CDR3 DNA reads TGTGCCAGCAGCCCGACAGGGCCGGGGGAAGCTTTCTTT.